These 27 T cell receptor beta chains were sequenced from one sample in a study of CD8+ T cells in alopecia areata. RNA was isolated and reverse transcribed to cDNA, the sequencing template. The method was immunoSEQ multiplex PCR; TCRdb's version includes in-frame clones alone and lacks a portion of them. This repertoire shows about 200,000 clones, about 56% found once; its top ten account for nearly 5%. Specimen: CD8+ T cells sorted from blood. The origin of the receptors is a human donor in good health.

This clone showed up just a few times. The V gene is TRBV6-5, the J gene TRBJ2-5; 9 bases agree with TRBD2. Germline CDR1 and CDR2: MNHEY and SVGAGI. The CDR3 totals 14 residues. V was pared by 6 bases and J by 5 bases, with 7 bases of the junction left unmatched. DNA of the CDR3: TGTGCCAGCAGCTTACAGCGGGGGGATGAGACCCAGTACTTC. It codes for CASSLQRGDETQYF.

This clone was seen a handful of times. This sequence joins TRBV4-1 and TRBJ2-7, with 8 bases aligning to TRBD2. The CDR3 extends over 17 amino acids. After removal of 0 bases from V and 2 bases from J, the junction contained 9 bases not matched to a gene. From germline, CDR1 is MGHRA and CDR2 YSYEKL. The CDR3 bases are TGCGCCAGCAGCCAAGAAGCCGGACTAGCTCTCACCTACGAGCAGTACTTC. Translation: CASSQEAGLALTYEQYF.

This clone was recorded a few times. The chain uses TRBV6-5 and TRBJ2-7; D uncertain. Germline-derived CDR1 and CDR2 are MNHEY and SVGAGI. V was trimmed by 0 bases and J by 2 bases, leaving 5 bases between them. The CDR3 is 13 amino acids. The CDR3 nucleotides are TGTGCCAGCAGTTACTCCGGCACCTACGAGCAGTACTTC. This codes for CASSYSGTYEQYF.

The chain is built from TRBV19 and TRBJ1-3; D is uncertain. Germline V gene data show CDR1 as LNHDA and CDR2 as SQIVND (reference sequence). The CDR3 contains 14 residues. V lost 3 bases to trimming and J lost 4 bases, with 10 bases between them. CDR3 bases: TGTGCCAGTAGTATCGGAGGAGTCGGAAACACCATATATTTT. Protein product: CASSIGGVGNTIYF.

V usage is TRBV2 and J usage is TRBJ2-1; D tentatively fits TRBD1 or TRBD2 (5 bases each). This CDR3 region has 15 residues. Trimming took off 4 bases at V and 1 base at J, with 11 bases between the two ends. Looked up from germline, CDR1 is SNHLY and CDR2 is FYNNEI. As DNA, the CDR3 is TGTGCCAGCAGTGTGGGACGGATTTCCTACAATGAGCAGTTCTTC. Translation: CASSVGRISYNEQFF.

This clone appeared a few times. CDR3 protein: CASSDGVTYNEQFF. DNA of the CDR3: TGTGCCAGCAGTGACGGGGTAACCTACAATGAGCAGTTCTTC. The V gene is TRBV2, the J gene TRBJ2-1; D is possibly TRBD2 (5 bases). Germline V CDR1 and CDR2: SNHLY, FYNNEI. The CDR3 has 14 residues. Trimming removed 3 bases at V and 2 bases at J, with 8 bases between.

The chain carries TRBV4-1 and TRBJ1-1; D ambiguous. The CDR3 runs 15 residues. V lost 1 base, J lost 1 base, and 10 bases lay in between. From germline, CDR1 is MGHRA and CDR2 YSYEKL. CDR3 amino acids: CASSQVPVRNTEAFF. In DNA, the CDR3 is TGCGCCAGCAGCCAAGTTCCGGTACGGAACACTGAAGCTTTCTTT.

The chain uses TRBV5-6 and TRBJ2-5; TRBD2 might be the D (6 bases). This CDR3 is built from 14 residues. Germline loops: CDR1 SGHDT, CDR2 YYEEEE. V was cut by 1 base and J by 1 base, with 8 bases left in between. The CDR3 loop is CASSLTSLQETQYF. The CDR3 DNA reads as TGTGCCAGCAGCTTGACTAGCCTCCAAGAGACCCAGTACTTC.

Only a few counts were recorded for this clone. The rearrangement uses TRBV7-2 and TRBJ2-5; TRBD2 matches at 7 bases. CDR3 size: 16 residues. V gave up 2 bases and J gave up 2 bases; unmatched junction bases: 8. The germline V gene encodes CDR1 SGHTA and CDR2 FQGNSA. The CDR3 region is CASSLSSGEAQETQYF. CDR3 bases: TGTGCCAGCAGCTTATCCAGCGGGGAAGCTCAAGAGACCCAGTACTTC.

The rearrangement joins TRBV5-6 to TRBJ2-5; TRBD2 matches at 8 bases. Germline CDR1 SGHDT, CDR2 YYEEEE. Trimming removed 4 bases from V and 7 bases from J; junction bases left unmatched: 9. The CDR3 is made up of 14 amino acids. For the CDR3, the DNA is TGTGCCAGCAGCCTAGCGGGTAGCTGGGCGACCCAGTACTTC. It encodes CASSLAGSWATQYF.

This sequence joins TRBV5-6 and TRBJ2-7, with 7 bases matching TRBD2. With 4 bases clipped from V and 5 bases from J, the junction kept 3 bases outside the gene matches. Germline V gene data show CDR1 as SGHDT and CDR2 as YYEEEE. The CDR3 length is 12 residues. The CDR3 here is CASSLGLHEQYF. The CDR3 DNA is TGTGCCAGCAGCCTGGGACTACACGAGCAGTACTTC.

This clone was observed a single time. The gene calls are TRBV13 and TRBJ2-6; D unclear. Germline CDR1 PRHDT, CDR2 FYEKMQ (reference sequence). This CDR3 has 18 residues. V lost 2 bases and J 0 bases, leaving 14 bases between the germline ends. The DNA for the CDR3 is TGTGCCAGCAGCTTAAGTGAGGCCTTCAGCTCTGGGGCCAACGTCCTGACTTTC. Translated: CASSLSEAFSSGANVLTF.

In DNA form, the CDR3 reads TGTGCCAGCAGTGACCGGAGGCAGTTCTTC. Translating gives CASSDRRQFF. V usage is TRBV2 and J usage is TRBJ2-1; D gene ambiguous. CDR1 is SNHLY and CDR2 is FYNNEI in the germline V gene. This CDR3 is built from 10 residues. Deletions cut 3 bases from V and 12 bases from J, with 6 bases between.

The chain recombines TRBV7-9 with TRBJ1-1; 7 bases fit TRBD1. CDR1 SEHNR and CDR2 FQNEAQ come from the germline V gene (reference sequence). This CDR3 contains 14 residues. Trimming took 6 bases from V and 0 from J; bases not matched to a gene: 4. In DNA, the CDR3 is TGTGCCAGCAGGACCGGGACAGTGAACACTGAAGCTTTCTTT. As protein: CASRTGTVNTEAFF.

In its sample, this clone was seen once. The chain links TRBV4-1 to TRBJ1-1, with D uncertain. V lost 4 bases and J 4 bases, leaving 16 bases between the germline ends. The CDR3 is 15 residues long. Germline assignment: CDR1 MGHRA and CDR2 YSYEKL. CDR3 bases: TGCGCCAGCAGCCTTACCGTCGGACGCCGCACTGAAGCTTTCTTT. This gives the protein CASSLTVGRRTEAFF.

The V gene is TRBV5-4, the J gene TRBJ1-1; 8 nucleotides align to TRBD1. V lost 4 bases to trimming and J lost 7 bases; unmatched junction nucleotides: 15. The CDR3 runs to 16 residues. In germline, CDR1 is SGHNT, CDR2 YYREEE (reference sequence). The chain's CDR3 is CASSPDGTGQIGEAFF. The CDR3 nucleotides are TGTGCCAGCAGCCCAGATGGGACAGGACAAATCGGTGAAGCTTTCTTT.

The V call is TRBV29-1, the J call TRBJ1-1; no reliable D call. CDR3 size: 14 residues. The germline V gene has CDR1 SQVTM and CDR2 ANQGSEA. Trimming cost V 1 base and J 4 bases, with 13 bases left between them. The CDR3 loop is CSVEVGTSPTEAFF. As DNA, the CDR3 is TGCAGCGTTGAAGTCGGTACGTCGCCCACTGAAGCTTTCTTT.

The table lists this clone with a few counts. The rearrangement links TRBV30 to TRBJ2-7, with 8 bases matching TRBD1. Trimming took 1 base from V and 5 from J; bases not matched to a gene: 7. The CDR3 runs to 14 residues. Germline V gene data show CDR1 as GTSNPN and CDR2 as SVGIG (reference sequence). The CDR3 region is CAWSGGRGPHEQYF. CDR3 in DNA: TGTGCCTGGAGTGGTGGCAGGGGGCCCCACGAGCAGTACTTC. Together with reference TRBV30 and TRBJ2-7, the CDR3 gives the full variable domain: SQTIHQWPATLVQPVGSPLSLECTVEGTSNPNLYWYRQAAGRGLQLLFYSVGIGQISSEVPQNLSASRPQDRQFILSSKKLLLSDSGFYLCAWSGGRGPHEQYFGPGTRLTVT.

This sequence joins TRBV9 and TRBJ1-2; D ambiguous. CDR1 is SGDLS, CDR2 YYNGEE, per germline. V was trimmed by 4 bases and J by 4 bases, leaving 11 bases between them. This CDR3 region has 13 residues. CDR3: CASSPDPTYGYTF. CDR3 DNA sequence: TGTGCCAGCAGCCCCGACCCAACCTATGGCTACACCTTC. Full variable domain (outside the CDR3, taken from reference TRBV9 and TRBJ1-2): DSGVTQTPKHLITATGQRVTLRCSPRSGDLSVYWYQQSLDQGLQFLIQYYNGEERAKGNILERFSAQQFPDLHSELNLSSLELGDSALYFCASSPDPTYGYTFGSGTRLTVV.

Only one count was recorded for this clone. V and J are TRBV4-2 and TRBJ1-1; a weak D match, TRBD1 (6 bases). V was pared by 3 bases and J by 0 bases, with 14 bases between. The germline V gene has CDR1 LGHNA and CDR2 YNFKEQ. CDR3 length: 16 residues. This CDR3 reads CASSHTGLLMNTEAFF. The CDR3 DNA reads as TGTGCCAGCAGCCATACAGGGCTCCTAATGAACACTGAAGCTTTCTTT.

The chain recombines TRBV4-2 with TRBJ2-3; tentatively, D is TRBD2 (6 bases). The CDR3 sequence is 17 residues long. The germline V gene encodes CDR1 LGHNA and CDR2 YNFKEQ. V shed 2 bases and J shed 4 bases, with 19 bases lying between them. The CDR3 protein is CASSQSLRLGLADTQYF. DNA for the CDR3: TGTGCCAGCAGCCAATCTCTCCGACTGGGACTCGCAGATACGCAGTATTTT.

With respect to this clone: Other DNA sequences within the sample encode an identical CDR3. The V gene is TRBV7-9, the J gene TRBJ2-5, with D perhaps matching TRBD1 (6 bases). V lost 1 base, J lost 1 base, and 7 bases lay in between. CDR1 SEHNR and CDR2 FQNEAQ come from the germline V gene (reference sequence). This CDR3 is built from 14 residues. The CDR3 DNA reads as TGTGCCAGCAGCTTAGGAGGGGGCCAAGAGACCCAGTACTTC. Its protein product is CASSLGGGQETQYF.

The chain uses TRBV27 and TRBJ1-1; a weak D match, TRBD1 (5 bases). The CDR3 runs to 12 residues. Per the germline V gene, CDR1 is MNHEY and CDR2 is SMNVEV (reference sequence). Trimming left V 3 bases short and J 6 bases short, with 8 bases between. CDR3 DNA: TGTGCCAGCAGTTTTTGGGGCTCTGAAGCTTTCTTT. This gives the protein CASSFWGSEAFF.

The chain has TRBV4-1 and TRBJ2-7; no clear D. Germline-derived CDR1 and CDR2 are MGHRA and YSYEKL. Trimming removed 5 bases from V and 9 bases from J, with 11 bases in between. The CDR3 runs to 11 residues. CDR3 amino acids: CASSGRGGQYF. DNA of the CDR3: TGCGCCAGCAGCGGAAGAGGCGGGCAGTACTTC.

The chain joins TRBV5-1 to TRBJ2-3; weak D call: TRBD2 (6 bases). The CDR3 contains 15 residues. The germline V gene encodes CDR1 SGHRS and CDR2 YFSETQ. Deletions cut 4 bases from V and 6 bases from J, with 18 bases between. CDR3 region: CASSPEAGYRDTQYF. The CDR3 DNA reads as TGCGCCAGCAGCCCGGAGGCGGGGTACCGGGATACGCAGTATTTT. The full variable domain, completed using reference TRBV5-1 and TRBJ2-3, is KAGVTQTPRYLIKTRGQQVTLSCSPISGHRSVSWYQQTPGQGLQFLFEYFSETQRNKGNFPGRFSGRQFSNSRSEMNVSTLELGDSALYLCASSPEAGYRDTQYFGPGTRLTVL.

This chain connects TRBV30 to TRBJ1-5; possible D gene TRBD1, 6 bases. The CDR3 spans 14 residues. Trimming pared 0 bases from V and 3 bases from J, leaving 9 bases between. Germline V gene data show CDR1 as GTSNPN and CDR2 as SVGIG (reference sequence). The CDR3 region is CAWSVGGANQPQHF. DNA of the CDR3: TGTGCCTGGAGTGTCGGGGGGGCCAATCAGCCCCAGCATTTT.

CDR3 coding DNA: TGCGCCAGCAGCTTGGATTTGGAGGTACTGGGGTACACTGAAGCTTTCTTT. Its protein product is CASSLDLEVLGYTEAFF. The J gene is TRBJ1-1, the V gene TRBV5-1; D not certain. The CDR3 runs to 17 residues. The V and J ends lost 0 bases and 3 bases respectively, with 18 bases between them. Germline loops: CDR1 SGHRS, CDR2 YFSETQ.